A single T cell receptor (beta chain) is shown here with its context. Its cognate antigen is unknown. Naive CD8 cells comprised CD45RO-negative, CCR7-positively selected cells, excluding terminally differentiated effector memory CD45RA+ cells. Donors comprised healthy HIV-negative adults lacking recent acute infections or vaccinations. Germline V gene sequence: CDR1 SGDLS, CDR2 YYNGEE. The V end lost 3 bases, the J end lost 4 bases, and 15 bases lay between the germline ends. CDR3 length equals 15 residues. This sample is part of a study of shared clonotypes between healthy human individuals. Assay: immunoSEQ multiplex PCR; the TCRdb copy retains only in-frame clones and omits some. Among some 2,100,000 clones listed, roughly 91% were seen once. Study-level results: Memory subsets had estimated richness that was generally smaller than that of naive subsets. Exclusively blood specimens were collected; tissue repertoires likely differ. Investigators expected sequencing depth to affect clonotype sharing among donors.

The chain carries TRBV9 and TRBJ2-3; possibly TRBD2 for D (6 bases). The sample was naive CD8+ T cells from PBMCs. The receptor comes from a man aged 18 to 30 in good health. Some clones in this sample may be carry-over from other donors' samples. The CDR3 sequence: CASSDRGLLSDTQYF. The CDR3 coding sequence is TGTGCCAGCAGCGACCGGGGACTTCTCTCAGATACGCAGTATTTT.